The clone carrying this T cell receptor (beta chain) appeared a few times. Unique molecular identifiers were incorporated into the prepared TCRbeta library. Each CDR3 protein is one row after TCRdb ran MiXCR on the PCR reads. The data hold tens of thousands of distinct CDR3 sequences, with over 4.5% observed a single time. This entry comes from a study of T-cell reconstitution after alpha-beta-depleted transplantation in children. This sequence was found in a female patient aged 2-15 years who had a stem cell transplant for aplastic anemia, so the T cells may come from the graft donor. Sequenced material: PBMCs, mostly from graft donor cells, taken 60 days after TCRalphabeta/CD19-depleted stem cell transplant.

The CDR3 nucleotides read TGTGCCAGCAGCCGAGGGACTAGCGGAAACAATGAGCAGTTCTTC. Residues: CASSRGTSGNNEQFF. The chain combines TRBV11-2 with TRBJ2-1, with 11 positions matching TRBD2. Germline lookup yields CDR1 SGHAT and CDR2 FQNNGV. J gave up 5 bases and V 5 bases, and 5 bases lay outside the gene matches. CDR3 length: 15 amino acids. The entire variable domain, with the rest obtained from reference TRBV11-2 and TRBJ2-1, is as follows: EAGVAQSPRYKIIEKRQSVAFWCNPISGHATLYWYQQILGQGPKLLIQFQNNGVVDDSQLPKDRFSAERLKGVDSTLKIQPAKLEDSAVYLCASSRGTSGNNEQFFGPGTRLTVL.